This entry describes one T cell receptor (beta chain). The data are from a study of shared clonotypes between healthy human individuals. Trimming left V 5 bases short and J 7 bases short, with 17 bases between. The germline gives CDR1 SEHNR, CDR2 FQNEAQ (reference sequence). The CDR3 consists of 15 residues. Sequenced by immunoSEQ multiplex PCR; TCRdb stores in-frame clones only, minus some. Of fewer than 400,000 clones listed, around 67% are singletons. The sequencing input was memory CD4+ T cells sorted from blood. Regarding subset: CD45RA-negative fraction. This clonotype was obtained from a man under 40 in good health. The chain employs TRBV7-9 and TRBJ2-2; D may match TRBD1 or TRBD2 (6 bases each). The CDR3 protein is CASSPQGGLGGELFF. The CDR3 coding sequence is TGTGCCAGCAGCCCTCAAGGGGGGCTCGGCGGGGAGCTGTTTTTT.